This note documents a single T cell receptor (beta chain) sequence. The data derive from a study of blood T cell repertoires in COVID-19. Turning to the study itself: Acute and convalescent COVID-19 specimens originated in the United States, Italy and Spain. Sources were T cells, B-cell-depleted T cells, or PBMCs; the material itself was cDNA or gDNA.

The CDR3 consists of 14 residues. V lost 3 bases and J 8 bases, leaving 16 bases between the germline ends. Germline assignment: CDR1 SNHLY and CDR2 FYNNEI. In the original processing: Amplified reference gene primers provided the basis for estimating nucleated cell counts. Data came from immunoSEQ multiplex PCR; TCRdb stores just in-frame clones and leaves some out. That table is the source of V, J and clone size, and D and trimming were worked out from the DNA. The table lists 25,000 to 35,000 clones, roughly 90% of them singletons, with about 5.8% in the top ten. The sample taken for sequencing was peripheral blood. The clonotype was recovered from a man aged 55 to 70 with active COVID-19. V is TRBV2 and J is TRBJ1-2, with D possibly TRBD1 on 6 matching bases. CDR3 sequence (DNA): TGTGCCAGCAGTGAGAACGGCAGGGGTCGGGGCTACACCTTC. It codes for CASSENGRGRGYTF. The full variable domain, with the rest looked up from reference TRBV2 and TRBJ1-2, is EPEVTQTPSHQVTQMGQEVILRCVPISNHLYFYWYRQILGQKVEFLVSFYNNEISEKSEIFDDQFSVERPDGSNFTLKIRSTKLEDSAMYFCASSENGRGRGYTFGSGTRLTVV.